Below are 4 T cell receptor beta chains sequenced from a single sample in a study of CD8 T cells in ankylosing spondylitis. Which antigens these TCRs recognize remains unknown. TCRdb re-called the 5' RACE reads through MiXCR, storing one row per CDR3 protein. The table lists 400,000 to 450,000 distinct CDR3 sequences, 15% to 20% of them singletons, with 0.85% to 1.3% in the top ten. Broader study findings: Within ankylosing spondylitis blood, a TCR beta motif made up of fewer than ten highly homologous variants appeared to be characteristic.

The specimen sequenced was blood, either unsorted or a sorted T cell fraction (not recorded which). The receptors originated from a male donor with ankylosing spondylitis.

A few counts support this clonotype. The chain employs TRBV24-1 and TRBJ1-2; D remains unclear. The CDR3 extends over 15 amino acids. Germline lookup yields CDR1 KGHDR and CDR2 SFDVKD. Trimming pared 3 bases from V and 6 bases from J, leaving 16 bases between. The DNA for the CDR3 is TGTGCCACCAGTGATGCTTCCGGGCCGACGGATGGCTACACCTTC. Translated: CATSDASGPTDGYTF.

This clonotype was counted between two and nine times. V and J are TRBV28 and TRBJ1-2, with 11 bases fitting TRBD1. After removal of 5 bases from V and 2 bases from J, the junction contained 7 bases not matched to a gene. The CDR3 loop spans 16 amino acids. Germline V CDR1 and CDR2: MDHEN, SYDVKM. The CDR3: CASSKPGQGVNYGYTF. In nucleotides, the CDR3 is TGTGCCAGCAGTAAACCGGGACAGGGGGTAAACTATGGCTACACCTTC.

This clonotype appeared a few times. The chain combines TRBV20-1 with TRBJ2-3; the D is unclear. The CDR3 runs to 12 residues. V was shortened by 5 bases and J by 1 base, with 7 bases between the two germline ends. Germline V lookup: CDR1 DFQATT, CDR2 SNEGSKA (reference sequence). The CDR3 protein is CSAVERTDTQYF. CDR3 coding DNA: TGCAGTGCTGTAGAGCGCACAGATACGCAGTATTTT.

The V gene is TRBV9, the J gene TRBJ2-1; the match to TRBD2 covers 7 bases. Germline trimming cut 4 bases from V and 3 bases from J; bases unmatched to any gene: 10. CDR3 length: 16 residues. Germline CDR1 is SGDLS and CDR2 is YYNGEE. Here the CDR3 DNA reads TGTGCCAGCAGCCTCGAGGGCGGGAGCGTCTACAATGAGCAGTTCTTC. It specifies CASSLEGGSVYNEQFF.